This TCR beta chain appears in the sequencing data of a study of blood T cell repertoires in COVID-19 (dated by TCRdb to 2018 to 2020). Background on the whole study: Samples covering the acute and convalescent phases of COVID-19 were provided by collaborators in the United States, Italy and Spain. The prospective study material was composed of cDNA or gDNA derived from T cells, B-cell-depleted T cells, or PBMCs. Subjects who had been exposed to COVID-19, were actively infected with it, or had recovered from it provided the deeply sampled blood TCRbeta repertoires that made up the dataset. The repertoires were made available in a free public database intended to serve as a resource for research on the immune response to SARS-CoV-2. Samples came from the ongoing ImmuneRACE study (first 160 participants) plus 1,254 subjects from 6 global collaborators. A de-identified subject ID, COVID-19 status, age in years and sex were almost always included in the sample metadata. Where available, HLA class I and class II types were taken from metadata supplied by the sample provider and were not determined by assay-based typing. Results the study describes overall, beyond this receptor: How much clinical and demographic metadata was included differed by source and by participant, and the metadata was provided uncurated.

About this clone itself: The antigen it recognizes is unknown. Per-base qualities were not stored, and no clone one base away is much larger.

In the prospective study, participants were about 18 to 100 years old, resided in approximately 25 geographic areas of the United States, and were enrolled through a virtual design. Cohort assignment in the prospective study relied on participant-reported clinical history from a screening survey and a study questionnaire. Exposed participants had been in contact with someone with a PCR-confirmed or clinician-diagnosed COVID-19 case within 2 weeks of study entry. Mobile phlebotomists in the prospective study collected whole blood, serum and a nasopharyngeal or oropharyngeal swab from every participant. Prospective study participants could optionally give additional blood draws and questionnaires over a roughly 2-month period. Prospective study blood samples were shipped either frozen or at room temperature before DNA extraction. Between the V and J ends, shortened by 4 bases and 6 bases respectively, the junction contains 13 bases. The CDR3 goes from the cysteine to the phenylalanine over 13 residues. The only DNA kept is the CDR3, 39 bases in frame from the first base. Via the germline V gene (reference sequence), CDR1 is SGHKS and CDR2 YYEKEE.

The immunoSEQ Assay, a bias-controlled multiplex PCR, was used to amplify TCRbeta CDR3 regions from genomic DNA. On the authors' methods: Nucleated cell counts per sample were estimated from amplification of reference gene primers within the assay. To quantify the absolute abundance of each unique TCRbeta CDR3 rearrangement, sequence reads were collapsed and filtered. For each sample, productive Simpson clonality was calculated by taking the square root of Simpson's diversity index across productive rearrangements. Here the immuneACCESS table is served through TCRdb, limited to in-frame sequences with V and J called. Missing clones are a known gap in these copies; in checked studies unresolved V genes cover under half, and the rest lacks a known reason. V, J and clone size derive from that table, while D and trimming were established from the DNA sequence. Here the sample has about 300,000 clones; roughly 86% occur a single time. Approximately 2.9% of the sample is held by the ten biggest clonotypes.

This TCR was recovered from a woman between 50 and 59 years old who had been exposed to COVID-19. The chain is assembled from TRBV5-5 and TRBJ1-2; the D gene is unclear. Sequencing was performed on PBMCs or T cells enriched from blood (not recorded which). The CDR3 in this case is CASSLIGTHGYTF. At the DNA level, the sequence is TGTGCCAGCAGCCTGATCGGTACCCATGGCTACACCTTC.